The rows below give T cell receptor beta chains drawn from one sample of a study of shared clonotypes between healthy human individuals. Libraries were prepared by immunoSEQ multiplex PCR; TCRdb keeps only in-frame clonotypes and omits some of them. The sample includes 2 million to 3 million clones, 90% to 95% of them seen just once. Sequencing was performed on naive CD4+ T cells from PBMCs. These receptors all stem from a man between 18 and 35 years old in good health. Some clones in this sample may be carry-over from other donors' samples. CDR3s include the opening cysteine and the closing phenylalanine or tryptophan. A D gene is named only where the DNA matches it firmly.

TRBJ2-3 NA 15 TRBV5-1 CASSPLLAEGDTQYF
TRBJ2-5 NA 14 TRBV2 CASSEERGKETQYF
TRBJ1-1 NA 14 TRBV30 CAWSRTALNTEAFF
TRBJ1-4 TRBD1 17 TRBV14 CASSQHHQGQGWGKLFF
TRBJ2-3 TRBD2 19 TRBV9 CASSVAGVAGGPSVDTQYF
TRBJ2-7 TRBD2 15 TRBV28 CASSARTSGTYEQYF
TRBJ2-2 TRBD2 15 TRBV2 CASSAGSGSTGELFF
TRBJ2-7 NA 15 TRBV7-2 CASSAESAGPYEQYF
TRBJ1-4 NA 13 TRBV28 CASSYPINEKLFF
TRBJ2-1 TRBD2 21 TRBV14 CASSVTPGLAGGIWSYNEQFF
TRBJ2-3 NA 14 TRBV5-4 CASSSRTDTDTQYF
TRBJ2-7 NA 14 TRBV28 CASSRTAARGEQYF
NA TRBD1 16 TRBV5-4 CASSSRTGQGSYEQYF
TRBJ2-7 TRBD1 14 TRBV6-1 CASSLRDRAYEQYF
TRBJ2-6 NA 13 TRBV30 CAWKTSGANVLTF
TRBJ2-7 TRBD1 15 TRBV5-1 CASSSRQGQGYEQYF
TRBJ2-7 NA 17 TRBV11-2 CASSQNNVWDGNYEQYF
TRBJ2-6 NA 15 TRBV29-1 CSVVAGVSGANVLTF
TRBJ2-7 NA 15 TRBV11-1 CASSLVLTNYYEQYF
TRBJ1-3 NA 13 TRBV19 CASSMESGNTIYF
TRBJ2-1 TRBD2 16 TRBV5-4 CASSSRTSGRHNEQFF
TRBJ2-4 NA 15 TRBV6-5 CASSRANLAKNIQYF
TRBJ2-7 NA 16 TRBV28 CASSLLGGGATYEQYF
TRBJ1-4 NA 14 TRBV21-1 CASSKGGVEEKLFF
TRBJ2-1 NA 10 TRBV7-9 CASRPNEQFF
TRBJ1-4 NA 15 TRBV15 CATSRGGRGNEKLFF
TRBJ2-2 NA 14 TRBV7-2 CASSLRGNTGELFF
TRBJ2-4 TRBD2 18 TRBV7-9 CASSLMTSGSRSKNIQYF
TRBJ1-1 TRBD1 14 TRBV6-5 CASSLTRGVTEAFF
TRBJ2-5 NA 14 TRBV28 CASRDGGTRETQYF
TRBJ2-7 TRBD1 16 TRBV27 CASKRVPRDRGREQYF
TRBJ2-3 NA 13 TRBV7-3 CASSFAPGTAQYF
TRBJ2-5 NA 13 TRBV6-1 CASNGQAGQTQYF
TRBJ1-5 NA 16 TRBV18 CASSPSIEGTRQPQHF
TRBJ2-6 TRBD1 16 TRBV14 CASSGARGLGANVLTF
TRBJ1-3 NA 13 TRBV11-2 CASSFLSGNTIYF
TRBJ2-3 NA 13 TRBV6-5 CASRTDSTDTQYF
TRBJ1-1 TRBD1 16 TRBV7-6 CASSSIRGTKITEAFF
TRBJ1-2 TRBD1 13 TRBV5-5 CASSFGTVNGYTF
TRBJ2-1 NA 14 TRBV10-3 CAITAESNYNEQFF
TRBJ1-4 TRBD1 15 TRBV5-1 CASSLQGQGGEKLFF
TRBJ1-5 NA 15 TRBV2 CASRGQSRVDQPQHF
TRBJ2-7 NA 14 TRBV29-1 CSVEWDRLRYEQYF
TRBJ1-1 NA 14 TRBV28 CASSRRTAYTEAFF
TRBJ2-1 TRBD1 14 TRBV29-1 CSVSDRAVVTEQFF
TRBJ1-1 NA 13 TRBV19 CASRPPLNTEAFF
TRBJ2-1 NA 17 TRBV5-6 CASSLANSARSYNEQFF
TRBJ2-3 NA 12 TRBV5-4 CASRRESDTQYF
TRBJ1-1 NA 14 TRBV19 CASSIGRTNTEAFF
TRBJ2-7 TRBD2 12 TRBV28 CASRGLAGVLYF
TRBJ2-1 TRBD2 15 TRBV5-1 CASSFTSGRANEQFF
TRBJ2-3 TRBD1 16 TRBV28 CASRSLQGAYTDTQYF
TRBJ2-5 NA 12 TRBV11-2 CASSFGGETQYF
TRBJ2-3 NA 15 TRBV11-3 CASTAVYLGTDTQYF
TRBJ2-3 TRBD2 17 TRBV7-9 CASSLEYGGRGSDTQYF